The 13 T cell receptor beta chains below all came from one sample that was sequenced in a study of cytomegalovirus exposure and HLA in healthy donors (dated by TCRdb to 2016 to 2017). Library method: the immunoSEQ multiplex PCR assay. For the multiplex PCR, a mixture combining 60 forward primers for TCR Vbeta segments and 13 reverse primers for TCR Jbeta segments was used. Held by TCRdb, this immuneACCESS table contains in-frame sequences only and omits some clones. Under half of the omission traces to an unresolved V gene where checked; the cause of the rest is unknown. The sample table contains around 130,000 clones; only one count was recorded for roughly four fifths of them. The ten largest clones add up to around 10% of the sample. Input material: PBMCs. These receptors were obtained from a male donor in good health and CMV-seropositive.

This clone has just a few counts. The rearrangement joins TRBV15 to TRBJ2-7, with D possibly being TRBD1 (6 bases). V dropped 3 bases and J dropped 1 base, with 10 bases sitting between them. This CDR3 is 14 amino acids long. In germline, CDR1 is LNHNV, CDR2 YYDKDF (reference sequence). CDR3 in amino acids: CATSRSRGSYEQYF. CDR3 coding DNA: TGTGCCACCAGCAGGAGCAGGGGATCCTACGAGCAGTACTTC.

The chain joins TRBV28 to TRBJ1-5; D may be TRBD1 (5 bases). CDR1 and CDR2 from the germline V gene are MDHEN and SYDVKM. CDR3 length equals 13 residues. V shed 4 bases and J shed 4 bases, with 8 bases lying between them. The CDR3 DNA follows: TGTGCCAGCAGTTACGACAGTAATCAGCCCCAGCATTTT. Protein: CASSYDSNQPQHF.

This clone was seen only once. The V gene is TRBV6-5, the J gene TRBJ2-2; D unresolved. The CDR3 sequence is 12 residues long. With 4 bases removed from V and 8 bases from J, the gap between germline ends came to 8 bases. CDR1 is MNHEY, CDR2 SVGAGI, per germline. CDR3 region: CASSSLLGELFF. CDR3 nucleotide sequence: TGTGCCAGCAGTTCCCTTCTGGGGGAGCTGTTTTTT.

In this sample, this clone turned up a few times. The chain is built from TRBV15 and TRBJ2-3, with D maybe TRBD1 (6 bases). V lost 8 bases to trimming and J lost 0 bases, with 12 bases between them. The V gene's germline CDR1 is LNHNV and CDR2 YYDKDF (reference sequence). The CDR3 contains 14 residues. The CDR3 spells CATRLGASTDTQYF. The DNA for the CDR3 is TGTGCCACCCGGCTGGGGGCTAGCACAGATACGCAGTATTTT.

The chain recombines TRBV7-2 with TRBJ2-1, with 8 positions matching TRBD2. The germline V gene encodes CDR1 SGHTA and CDR2 FQGNSA. The CDR3 has 15 residues. J gave up 7 bases and V 0 bases, and 5 bases lay outside the gene matches. The CDR3, as DNA: TGTGCCAGCAGCTTAGCAGCGGGAGTTGGTAATGAGCAGTTCTTC. Protein: CASSLAAGVGNEQFF.

The V gene is TRBV27, the J gene TRBJ2-1; D gene ambiguous. CDR3 size: 14 residues. Germline V CDR1 and CDR2: MNHEY, SMNVEV (reference sequence). V was cut by 3 bases and J by 2 bases, with 8 bases left in between. The CDR3 DNA reads TGTGCCAGCAGTTTGACTCTCCCCTACAATGAGCAGTTCTTC. Translating it yields CASSLTLPYNEQFF.

The CDR3 nucleotides read TGTGCCAGCAGCTCCTCTCCGGGAGAGTACGAGCAGTACTTC. Its protein is CASSSSPGEYEQYF. The chain has TRBV13 and TRBJ2-7, with D maybe TRBD2 (6 bases). Germline V gives CDR1 PRHDT, CDR2 FYEKMQ (reference sequence). The CDR3 sequence is 14 residues long. V shed 4 bases and J shed 4 bases, with 14 bases lying between them.

The chain joins TRBV5-8 to TRBJ1-5, with 8 bases identical to TRBD1. The CDR3 spans 16 residues. The V gene's germline CDR1 is SGHTS and CDR2 YDEGEE. Losses at the gene ends were 1 base for V and 7 bases for J; bases not matched to a gene: 10. The CDR3 sequence is CASSLPGQGRDQPQHF. The CDR3 DNA reads as TGTGCCAGCAGCTTGCCCGGACAGGGAAGGGACCAGCCCCAGCATTTT.

This chain connects TRBV19 to TRBJ2-7; D perhaps matches TRBD1 (5 bases). Trimming removed 1 base from V and 2 bases from J, with 6 bases in between. CDR1 is LNHDA and CDR2 is SQIVND in the germline V gene (reference sequence). The CDR3 extends over 13 amino acids. The CDR3, as DNA: TGTGCCAGTAGTATAGCCAGGGCCTACGAGCAGTACTTC. Translating it yields CASSIARAYEQYF.

This chain connects TRBV10-3 to TRBJ2-3; 7 bases agree with TRBD1. The CDR3 extends over 14 amino acids. Trimming at V came to 4 bases and at J to 1 base, leaving 2 bases not matched to a gene. The germline CDR1 and CDR2 sequences are ENHRY and SYGVKD. CDR3 loop: CAISVTGRTDTQYF. The CDR3 nucleotides are TGTGCCATCAGTGTGACAGGGCGCACAGATACGCAGTATTTT.

V usage is TRBV10-3 and J usage is TRBJ1-1; no clear D. Germline CDR1 reads ENHRY; CDR2 reads SYGVKD. The CDR3 totals 12 residues. V lost 6 bases, J lost 4 bases, and 9 bases lay in between. This CDR3 is CAIRPTGTEAFF. The CDR3 region has the DNA TGTGCCATCAGACCCACCGGCACTGAAGCTTTCTTT.

This clone was seen a few times. The J gene is TRBJ1-5, the V gene TRBV28, with D possibly matching TRBD1 (6 bases). V was shortened by 7 bases and J by 4 bases, with 8 bases between the two germline ends. CDR1 and CDR2 (germline): MDHEN, SYDVKM. The CDR3 has 12 amino acids. CDR3 amino acids: CASNRVNQPQHF. DNA for the CDR3: TGTGCCAGCAACAGGGTGAATCAGCCCCAGCATTTT. Based on the CDR3 plus reference TRBV28 and TRBJ1-5, the full variable domain is DVKVTQSSRYLVKRTGEKVFLECVQDMDHENMFWYRQDPGLGLRLIYFSYDVKMKEKGDIPEGYSVSREKKERFSLILESASTNQTSMYLCASNRVNQPQHFGDGTRLSIL.

The rearrangement joins TRBV2 to TRBJ2-2, with 10 nucleotides matching TRBD1. In germline, CDR1 is SNHLY, CDR2 FYNNEI. Unmatched junction bases numbered 7, after V lost 4 bases and J lost 2 bases. This CDR3 spans 17 amino acids. In DNA form, the CDR3 reads TGTGCCAGCAGTGCGCCCCGGGACAGGGGTAACACCGGGGAGCTGTTTTTT. It codes for CASSAPRDRGNTGELFF.